The 2 T cell receptor beta chains reported below all come from one sample, sequenced in a study of patients and donors after allogeneic stem cell transplantation. TCRdb recomputed calls from the RT-PCR reads with MiXCR, one row per CDR3 protein. The profile shows 150,000 to 200,000 distinct CDR3 sequences, about 32% of them singletons. Material for sequencing was blood, either unsorted or a sorted T cell fraction (not recorded which). The receptor source for this set is a human donor who was either an allogeneic HSCT recipient or a stem cell or donor lymphocyte infusion donor (not recorded which). It is not recorded whose cells these are; they may come from a transplant donor.

V is TRBV29-1 and J is TRBJ1-3; D unclear. Germline lookup yields CDR1 SQVTM and CDR2 ANQGSEA. The CDR3 contains 13 residues. V lost 5 bases, J lost 1 base, and 9 bases lay in between. The CDR3 loop is CSVTRGSGNTIYF. CDR3 DNA sequence: TGCAGCGTTACTCGGGGATCTGGAAACACCATATATTTT.

Turning to this clonotype: Mismatch with germline at one junction end may stem from a read error. The chain links TRBV7-7 to TRBJ2-1; tentative D call: TRBD2 (6 bases). The CDR3 is 13 amino acids. Looked up from germline, CDR1 is SSHAT and CDR2 is FNYEAQ (reference sequence). In DNA, the CDR3 is TGTGCTAGCAGCTTGACTAGCTACAATGAGCAGTTCTTC. Translated: CASSLTSYNEQFF.